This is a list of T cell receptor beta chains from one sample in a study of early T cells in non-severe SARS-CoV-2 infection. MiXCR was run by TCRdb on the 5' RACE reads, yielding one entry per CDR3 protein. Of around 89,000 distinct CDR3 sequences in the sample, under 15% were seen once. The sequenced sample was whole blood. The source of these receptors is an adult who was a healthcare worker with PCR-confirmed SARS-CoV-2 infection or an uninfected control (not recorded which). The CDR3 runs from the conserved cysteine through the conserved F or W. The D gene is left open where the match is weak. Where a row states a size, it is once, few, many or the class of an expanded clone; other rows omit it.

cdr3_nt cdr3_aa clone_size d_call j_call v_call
TGCGCCAGCAGCGTCCTAGCGGGGGTCGGCGGGGAGCTGTTTTTT CASSVLAGVGGELFF - TRBD2 TRBJ2-2 TRBV5-1
TGTGCCAGCTCATTGAGGAGAGAGAACACTGAAGCTTTCTTT CASSLRRENTEAFF few - TRBJ1-1 TRBV18
TGCAGTGCTAGACGGTCCGGAGAGTATAGCAATCAGCCCCAGCATTTT CSARRSGEYSNQPQHF - - TRBJ1-5 TRBV20-1
TGTGCCAGCAGCCAACCTGGGGCCAACGTCCTGACTTTC CASSQPGANVLTF - - TRBJ2-6 TRBV3-1
TGTGCCATCAGTGACACAGGGGTTAGCACAGATACGCAGTATTTT CAISDTGVSTDTQYF - TRBD1 TRBJ2-3 TRBV10-3
TGTGCCAGCAGGTCTGGGGGGAGTACTGAAGCTTTCTTT CASRSGGSTEAFF - - TRBJ1-1 TRBV2
TGTGCCAGCAGTGAACGAGGGAGACAGAACTCACCCCTCCACTTT CASSERGRQNSPLHF - - TRBJ1-6 TRBV2
TGCAGCGGGGACGGAATCACAGATACGCAGTATTTT CSGDGITDTQYF - - TRBJ2-3 TRBV29-1
TGTGCCAGCAGCTTAGGTGGGGGAAATGAAAAACTGTTTTTT CASSLGGGNEKLFF - - TRBJ1-4 TRBV7-2
TGTGCCAGCAGTTTAGCAGGGGAGTATAATTCACCCCTCCACTTT CASSLAGEYNSPLHF - - TRBJ1-6 TRBV12-3/TRBV12-4
TGCGCCAGCAGCCCATTGACGGGCGACGGTACGCAGTATTTT CASSPLTGDGTQYF few - TRBJ2-3 TRBV4-1
TGTGCCAGCAGTGGTCGCAGTGGGTATGGCTACACCTTC CASSGRSGYGYTF few - TRBJ1-2 TRBV12-3/TRBV12-4
TGCAGCGTGCGGGACAACCGCAATCAGCCCCAGCATTTT CSVRDNRNQPQHF many - TRBJ1-5 TRBV29-1
TGTGCCAGCTCACCAGCGACGAGGGGTACAGATACGCAGTATTTT CASSPATRGTDTQYF - - TRBJ2-3 TRBV18
TGCAGCGTTGCGACAGGGTACCTTGGGGGGGCGAAGGATGAGCAGTTCTTC CSVATGYLGGAKDEQFF - - TRBJ2-1 TRBV29-1
TGTGCCAGCAGTTACATCGGGAGGTCCGGGGAGCTGTTTTTT CASSYIGRSGELFF few TRBD2 TRBJ2-2 TRBV6-5
TGTGCCAGCAGTGGAGCTATGACAGATACGCAGTATTTT CASSGAMTDTQYF few - TRBJ2-3 TRBV6-1
TGTGCCAGCAGTCAAAGACAGGGGGCGCGTGAAAAACTGTTTTTT CASSQRQGAREKLFF few TRBD1 TRBJ1-4 TRBV12-3/TRBV12-4
TGTGCCAGCTCAGACGTCGTTGGTCTCCCCTATGGCTACACCTTC CASSDVVGLPYGYTF many - TRBJ1-2 TRBV18
TGCGCCAGCAACCGGGGCAGGACTGACTCTGGGGCCAACGTCCTGACTTTC CASNRGRTDSGANVLTF - - TRBJ2-6 TRBV23-1
TGCAGTGCTATGGACCCCCGGACGAGACAAGAGACCCAGTACTTC CSAMDPRTRQETQYF few - TRBJ2-5 TRBV20-1
TGTGCCAGCAGTGAAATCAGGGGAGGGGGAAACACCATATATTTT CASSEIRGGGNTIYF - - TRBJ1-3 TRBV2
TGCGCCAGCAGCCCCCTCGGGCGGGGTGATGAGACCCAGTACTTC CASSPLGRGDETQYF few - TRBJ2-5 TRBV4-1
TGTGCCTGGAGAGAGGGGGCAAAGAACACTGAAGCTTTCTTT CAWREGAKNTEAFF few TRBD1 TRBJ1-1 TRBV30
TGTGCCAGCAGCCCCATCCCGGACCGAGATAACTATGGCTACACCTTC CASSPIPDRDNYGYTF - - TRBJ1-2 TRBV5-4
TGTGCCAGCAGAGAACAGGGGGCGGAGACCCAGTACTTC CASREQGAETQYF - TRBD1 TRBJ2-5 TRBV9
TGCAGCGTTGAGCACAGGGTGGAAGGCTACACCTTC CSVEHRVEGYTF many - TRBJ1-2 TRBV29-1
TGTGCCACCAGTGAGGGGCCCGTTTTGATCTCTGGGGCCAACGTCCTGACTTTC CATSEGPVLISGANVLTF few - TRBJ2-6 TRBV24-1
TGTGCCAGCAGCTTAGAAAGGAACAGGGGTCAGACTTTTAATTCACCCCTCCACTTT CASSLERNRGQTFNSPLHF many TRBD1 TRBJ1-6 TRBV7-6
TGTGCCACCAGAGGGGTAGGAAACACCGGGGAGCTGTTTTTT CATRGVGNTGELFF - - TRBJ2-2 TRBV6-5
TGCAGCGTAACCGCAGGGTTACGAGAGACCCAGTACTTC CSVTAGLRETQYF few - TRBJ2-5 TRBV29-1
TGTGCCAGCAGCTCATGGAAGGGCGGCAACACCGGGGAGCTGTTTTTT CASSSWKGGNTGELFF many - TRBJ2-2 TRBV5-6